This is a list of T cell receptor beta chains from one sample in a study of blood T cell repertoires in COVID-19. The data were produced by immunoSEQ multiplex PCR, yet TCRdb's version contains in-frame clones alone and is incomplete. In the table there are roughly 100,000 clones, roughly four fifths of which are singletons. Material for sequencing was peripheral blood. The receptors derive from an older man with COVID-19, enrolled during active disease. Each CDR3 is given with its conserved first and last residue. A D gene is named only where the DNA matches it firmly. Only some rows state a clone size, as once, few, many or a class for expanded clones.

clone size | J gene | V gene | D gene | CDR3 DNA | CDR3 protein
NA | TRBJ2-5 | TRBV2 | NA | TGTGCCAGCAGTCGAGAGACCCAGTACTTC | CASSRETQYF
NA | TRBJ1-4 | TRBV5-6 | TRBD1 | TGTGCCAGCAGCTTGATGGGAGACAGGGCGTCCGGTGAAAAACTGTTTTTT | CASSLMGDRASGEKLFF
NA | TRBJ2-2 | TRBV7-3 | TRBD2 | TGTGCCAGCAGCCTACTAGCGGGGGGTACCGGGGAGCTGTTTTTT | CASSLLAGGTGELFF
NA | TRBJ1-1 | TRBV12-3/TRBV12-4 | TRBD1 | TGTGCCAGCAGTTTAACAGGGGAGACTGAAGCTTTCTTT | CASSLTGETEAFF
NA | TRBJ1-2 | TRBV18 | TRBD1 | TGTGCCAGCTCCCCGAGGGACAGTGAATTGAGTGGCTACACCTTC | CASSPRDSELSGYTF
few | TRBJ1-6 | TRBV6-5 | NA | TGTGCCAGCAGTTCCAGCTCCTATAATTCACCCCTCCACTTT | CASSSSSYNSPLHF
NA | TRBJ1-2 | TRBV6-5 | NA | TGTGCCAGCAGTTACCCGGACAGTCCCTATGGCTACACCTTC | CASSYPDSPYGYTF
NA | TRBJ1-4 | TRBV2 | NA | TGTGCCAGCAGTGAAGCAAGGGGTTTAGGTGAAAAACTGTTTTTT | CASSEARGLGEKLFF
NA | TRBJ2-5 | TRBV29-1 | TRBD1 | TGCAGCCTGGGACAGCAACAAGAGACCCAGTACTTC | CSLGQQQETQYF
NA | TRBJ1-5 | TRBV21-1 | NA | TGTGCCAGCAGCAAAGAAGGACAGGGACACTATAGCAATCAGCCCCAGCATTTT | CASSKEGQGHYSNQPQHF